This entry lists 4 T cell receptor beta chains sequenced from one sample in a study of lymphopenia after photon versus proton radiotherapy. Clones were sequenced by immunoSEQ multiplex PCR, and TCRdb holds only the in-frame ones, with some missing. The profile shows about 70,000 clones, around 87% of them singletons. The sequencing used peripheral blood, collected from a patient treated with proton-based radiotherapy. The receptor set was obtained from a man older than 75 with esophageal cancer.

The gene calls are TRBV6-6 and TRBJ2-1; 9 nucleotides line up with TRBD2. This CDR3 is 15 amino acids long. With 4 bases clipped from V and 2 bases from J, the junction kept 3 bases outside the gene matches. Germline CDR1 MNHNY, CDR2 SVGAGI (reference sequence). The CDR3, as DNA: TGTGCCAGCAGTTTAGCGGGAGTAACCTACAATGAGCAGTTCTTC. It yields the protein CASSLAGVTYNEQFF.

The gene calls are TRBV6-4 and TRBJ2-1; 10 bases align to TRBD1. The germline CDR1 and CDR2 sequences are MRHNA and SNTAGT. There are 16 residues in the CDR3. The V segment lost 8 bases and the J segment 10 bases; nucleotides outside the gene matches: 17. The CDR3 coding sequence is TGTGCCAGCGCGAAGTCGGGGGGGACAGGGGTGATGGAGCAGTTCTTC. Its translation: CASAKSGGTGVMEQFF.

The V call is TRBV7-9, the J call TRBJ2-5, with TRBD1 matching 7 bases. TRBJ2-7 explains the end of the DNA better; the J call may be wrong. The CDR3 spans 17 residues. Germline values: CDR1 SEHNR, CDR2 FQNEAQ (reference sequence). For the CDR3, the DNA is TGTGCCAGCAGCTTGTCCACCGGGACAGAATTTACCTACGAGCAGTACTTC. Encoded protein: CASSLSTGTEFTYEQYF.

The gene calls are TRBV4-3 and TRBJ1-2; possible D gene TRBD1, 5 bases. The CDR3 is 16 residues long. V was pared by 0 bases and J by 7 bases, with 18 bases between. CDR1 LGHNA and CDR2 YSLEER come from the germline V gene. The CDR3 here is CASSQDLAREVLGYTF. The CDR3 DNA follows: TGCGCCAGCAGCCAAGATTTGGCCAGGGAGGTTCTTGGCTACACCTTC.